The 6 T cell receptor beta chains below all came from one sample that was sequenced in a study of T cell responses to AZD1222 COVID-19 vaccine. The repertoire was sequenced with immunoSEQ multiplex PCR; TCRdb's copy has only in-frame clones and lacks some. The sample has some 80,000 clones, 70% to 90% seen once. The input for sequencing was peripheral blood, taken 28 days after the second dose of the MenACWY control vaccine. The receptors here all came from an adult who received the MenACWY meningococcal vaccine as a control.

This sequence joins TRBV7-9 and TRBJ2-3; the match to TRBD2 covers 7 bases. The ends lost 4 bases at V and 3 bases at J; junction bases unmatched: 7. Germline V gene sequence: CDR1 SEHNR, CDR2 FQNEAQ (reference sequence). This CDR3 has 15 amino acids. For the CDR3, the DNA is TGTGCCAGCAGCTCCCCCCTAGCGGTTACAGATACGCAGTATTTT. This sequence encodes CASSSPLAVTDTQYF.

The chain uses TRBV18 and TRBJ2-3; 8 bases are shared with TRBD1. There are 15 residues in the CDR3. Trimming at V came to 6 bases and at J to 1 base, leaving 6 bases not matched to a gene. The germline gives CDR1 KGHSH, CDR2 LQKENI. The CDR3 region is CASSLGQGGTDTQYF. As DNA, the CDR3 is TGTGCCAGCTCTCTCGGACAGGGTGGCACAGATACGCAGTATTTT.

The chain is built from TRBV7-9 and TRBJ1-6; D unresolved. The V end lost 0 bases, the J end lost 7 bases, and 10 bases lay between the germline ends. The length of the CDR3 is 15 residues. CDR1 and CDR2 from the germline V gene are SEHNR and FQNEAQ (reference sequence). The CDR3 loop reads CASSLAPRPNSPLHF. CDR3 DNA: TGTGCCAGCAGCTTAGCGCCCCGACCCAATTCACCCCTCCACTTT. Full variable domain (rest looked up from reference TRBV7-9 and TRBJ1-6): DTGVSQNPRHKITKRGQNVTFRCDPISEHNRLYWYRQTLGQGPEFLTYFQNEAQLEKSRLLSDRFSAERPKGSFSTLEIQRTEQGDSAMYLCASSLAPRPNSPLHFGNGTRLTVT.

The genes are TRBV7-2 and TRBJ1-1, with D possibly being TRBD1 (5 bases). Germline V gene sequence: CDR1 SGHTA, CDR2 FQGNSA. With 0 bases removed from V and 1 base from J, the gap between germline ends came to 12 bases. The CDR3 consists of 16 residues. The CDR3 DNA sequence: TGTGCCAGCAGCTTAGCGGGGGGTTATGGGAACACTGAAGCTTTCTTT. Protein product: CASSLAGGYGNTEAFF.

The chain is built from TRBV6-5 and TRBJ1-4, with 7 bases lining up with TRBD1. The J segment lost 3 bases and the V segment lost 2 bases, leaving 6 bases of the junction unmatched. In germline, CDR1 is MNHEY, CDR2 SVGAGI. The CDR3 totals 16 residues. CDR3 loop: CASSYTPGQANEKLFF. The DNA for the CDR3 is TGTGCCAGCAGTTACACCCCAGGACAGGCTAATGAAAAACTGTTTTTT.

The chain links TRBV5-1 to TRBJ1-2; D uncertain. The germline V gene encodes CDR1 SGHRS and CDR2 YFSETQ. The V gene lost 4 bases and the J gene lost 3 bases, with 13 bases spanning the gap. This CDR3 comprises 14 residues. Here the CDR3 reads CASSPAGSDYGYTF. The CDR3 region has the DNA TGCGCCAGCAGCCCGGCCGGCTCCGACTATGGCTACACCTTC.